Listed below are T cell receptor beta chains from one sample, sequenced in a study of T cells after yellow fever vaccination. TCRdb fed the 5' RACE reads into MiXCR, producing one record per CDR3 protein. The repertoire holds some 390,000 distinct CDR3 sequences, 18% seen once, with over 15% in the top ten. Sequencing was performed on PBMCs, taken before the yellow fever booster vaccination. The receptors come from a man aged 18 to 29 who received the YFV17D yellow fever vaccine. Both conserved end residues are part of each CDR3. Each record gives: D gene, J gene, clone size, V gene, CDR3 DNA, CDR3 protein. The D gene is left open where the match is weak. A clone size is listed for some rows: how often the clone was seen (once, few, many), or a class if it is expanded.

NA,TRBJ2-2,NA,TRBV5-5,TGTGCCAGCAGCCTGGGCCCATCGGACACCGGGGAGCTGTTTTTT,CASSLGPSDTGELFF
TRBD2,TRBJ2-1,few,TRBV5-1,TGCGCCAGCAGCTTGGCTCGGACTAGCGGGGGTGATGAGCAGTTCTTC,CASSLARTSGGDEQFF
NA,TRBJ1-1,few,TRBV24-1,TGTGCCACCAGTGAATCCCGGACAGCCGGGACTGAAGCTTTCTTT,CATSESRTAGTEAFF
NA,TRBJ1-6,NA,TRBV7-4,TGTGCCAGCACCCCAGGCGAGGCCCATAATTCACCCCTCCACTTT,CASTPGEAHNSPLHF
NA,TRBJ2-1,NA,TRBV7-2,TGTGCCAGCAGCTTACCAGGGGGGAATCGGCAGATCTTC,CASSLPGGNRQIF
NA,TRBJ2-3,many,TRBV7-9,TGTGCCAGCAGCCCGGGACGGACCACAGATACGCAGTATTTT,CASSPGRTTDTQYF
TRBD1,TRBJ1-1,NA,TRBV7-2,TGTGCCAGCAGCTTAGAAGCACAGGGGTGGACTGAAGCTTTCTTT,CASSLEAQGWTEAFF
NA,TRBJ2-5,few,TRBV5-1,TGCGCCAGCAGTCGAAATCCGTACCAAGAGACCCAGTACTTC,CASSRNPYQETQYF
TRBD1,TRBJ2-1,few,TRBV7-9,TGTGCCAGCAGCTTCGGACAGGGTCTAGACAATGAGCAGTTCTTC,CASSFGQGLDNEQFF
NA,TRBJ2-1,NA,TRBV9,TGTGCCAGCAGCGTAGGGGTTAAAAACAATGAGCAGTTCTTC,CASSVGVKNNEQFF
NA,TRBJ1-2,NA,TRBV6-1,TGTGCCAGCAGTGAAGCGGGCAGACTTTATGGCTACACCTTC,CASSEAGRLYGYTF
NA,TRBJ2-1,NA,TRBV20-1,TGCAGTGCCCCGCTGGACGTAGACAATGAGCAGTTCTTC,CSAPLDVDNEQFF
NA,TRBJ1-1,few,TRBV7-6,TGTGCCAGCAGTCCGGGGACTCGGCCTGAAGCTTTCTTT,CASSPGTRPEAFF
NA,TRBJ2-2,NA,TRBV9,TGTGCCAGCAGCGTAACGAACACCGGGGAGCTGTTTTTT,CASSVTNTGELFF
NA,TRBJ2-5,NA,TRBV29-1,TGCAGCGTTGAAAGGCAGATGTACCAAGAGACCCAGTACTTC,CSVERQMYQETQYF
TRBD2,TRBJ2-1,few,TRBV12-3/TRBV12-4,TGTGCCAGCAGTTTCGTAGCGGGGGGGCTCAATGAGCAGTTCTTC,CASSFVAGGLNEQFF
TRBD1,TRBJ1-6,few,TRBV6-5,TGTGCCAGCAGACCTGACAGGGAGGTGGGCACCTATAATTCACCCCTCCACTTT,CASRPDREVGTYNSPLHF
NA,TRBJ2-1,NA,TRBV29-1,TGCAGCGTCACCTCTGTTAATGAGCAGTTCTTC,CSVTSVNEQFF
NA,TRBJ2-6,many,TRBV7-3,TGTGCCAGCAGCGTGAACGGCGCGGGCACTGGGGCCAACGTCCTGACTTTC,CASSVNGAGTGANVLTF
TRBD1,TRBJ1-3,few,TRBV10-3,TGTGCCATCACCAGGGACAGCTCTGGAAACACCATATATTTT,CAITRDSSGNTIYF
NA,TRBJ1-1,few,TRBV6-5,TGTGCCAGCAGTTACTCGATTCACGCGGGTATCACTGAAGCTTTCTTT,CASSYSIHAGITEAFF
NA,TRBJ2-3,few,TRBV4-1,TGCGCCTCGGGGGGCCTCACAGATACGCAGTATTTT,CASGGLTDTQYF
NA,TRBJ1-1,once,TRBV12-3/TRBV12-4,TGTGCCAGCAGTCCTCAGGGACCCCCGGACACTGAAGCTTTCTTT,CASSPQGPPDTEAFF
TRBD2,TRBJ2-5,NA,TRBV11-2,TGTGCCAGCAGCAGGGGACTAGACCAAGAGACCCAGTACTTC,CASSRGLDQETQYF
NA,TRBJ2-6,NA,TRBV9,TGTGCCAGCAGCGTCGGACAGATCTCTGGGGCCAACGTCCTGACTTTC,CASSVGQISGANVLTF
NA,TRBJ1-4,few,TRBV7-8,TGTGCCAGCAGCTCTGGGCGGCTCGAAAAACTGTTTTTT,CASSSGRLEKLFF
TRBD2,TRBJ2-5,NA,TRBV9,TGTGCCAGCAGCTCACCTACTAGCGGGGGGCCGAGGGCAGAGACCCAGTACTTC,CASSSPTSGGPRAETQYF
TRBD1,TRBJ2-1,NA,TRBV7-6,TGTGCCAGCAGCCGACACGGGACAGGGTACTTCTCCTACAATGAGCAGTTCTTC,CASSRHGTGYFSYNEQFF
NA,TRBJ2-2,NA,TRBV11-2,TGTGCCAGCAGACTTGAGGGGGGGAACACCGGGGAGCTGTTTTTT,CASRLEGGNTGELFF
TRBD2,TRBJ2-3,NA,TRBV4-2,TGTGCCAGCAGCCAAGGGCTTAGCGGGACGCAGTATTTT,CASSQGLSGTQYF
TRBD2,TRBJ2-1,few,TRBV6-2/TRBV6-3,TGTGCCAGCAGTTACCGCGGGGGGTTTGAGCAGTTCTTC,CASSYRGGFEQFF
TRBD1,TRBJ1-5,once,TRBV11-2,TGTGCCAGCAGCATCGACAGGGCTACTCAGCCCCAGCATTTT,CASSIDRATQPQHF
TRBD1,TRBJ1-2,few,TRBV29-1,TGCAGCGTTGTCCCTCGGACAGGGGGCGGCTATGGCTACACCTTC,CSVVPRTGGGYGYTF
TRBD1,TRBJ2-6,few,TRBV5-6,TGTGCCAGCACCCCGGACAGGGCGCGATGGTCTGGGGCCAACGTCCTGACTTTC,CASTPDRARWSGANVLTF
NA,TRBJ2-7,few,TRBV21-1,TGTGCCAGCAGCAAATGGGGACAGGGGGACGAGCAGTACTTC,CASSKWGQGDEQYF
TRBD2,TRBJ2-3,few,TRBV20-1,TGCAGTGCCCGCGGGCTAGCGGGGGGGTGGAGCACAGATACGCAGTATTTT,CSARGLAGGWSTDTQYF
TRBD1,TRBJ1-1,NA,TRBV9,TGTGCCAGCAGCGGGCGCGGGACAGGTACCATGAACACTGAAGCTTTCTTT,CASSGRGTGTMNTEAFF
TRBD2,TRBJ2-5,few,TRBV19,TGTGCCAGTAGTATATCGACTAGCGGGTGGCCGAATCAAGAGACCCAGTACTTC,CASSISTSGWPNQETQYF
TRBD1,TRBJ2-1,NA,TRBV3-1,TGTGCCAGCAGCCAAGATTACAGGACAGGGGGCCTGGAGCAGTTCTTC,CASSQDYRTGGLEQFF
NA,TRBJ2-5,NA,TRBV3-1,TGTGCCAGCAGCCTGCAGGGGAGCTCAGAGACCCAGTACTTC,CASSLQGSSETQYF
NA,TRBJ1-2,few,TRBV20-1,TGCAGTGCTAGGACAGATCAAAACTATGGCTACACCTTC,CSARTDQNYGYTF
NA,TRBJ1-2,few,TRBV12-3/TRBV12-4,TGTGCCAGCAGCTCCGCACGAAGAAGTTATGGCTACACCTTC,CASSSARRSYGYTF
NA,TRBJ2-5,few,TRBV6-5,TGTGCCAGCAGTTACTCGAAAATGGGTGGCTCCCAGTACTTC,CASSYSKMGGSQYF
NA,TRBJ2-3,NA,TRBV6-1,TGTGCATCGACCTCACCAGGTCCAGATACGCAGTATTTT,CASTSPGPDTQYF
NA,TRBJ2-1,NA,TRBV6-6,TGTGCCAGCAGTACAAGGACAGTTCAGTTCTTC,CASSTRTVQFF
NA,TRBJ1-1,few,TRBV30,TGTGCCTGGAGTATCGGGTCGGGCACTGAAGCTTTCTTT,CAWSIGSGTEAFF
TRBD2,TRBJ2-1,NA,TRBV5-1,TGCGCCAGCAGCGGAGCGGGAAATCTATACAATGAGCAGTTCTTC,CASSGAGNLYNEQFF
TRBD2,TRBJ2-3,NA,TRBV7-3,TGTGCCAGCAGCTTAACGGGAGGGTGGACAGATACGCAGTATTTT,CASSLTGGWTDTQYF
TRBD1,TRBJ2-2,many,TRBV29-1,TGCAGCGTGGGACAGGGTTCAACCGGGGAGCTGTTTTTT,CSVGQGSTGELFF
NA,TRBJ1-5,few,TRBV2,TGTGCCAGCAGTGAACTGGCAGGGAATCAGCCCCAGCATTTT,CASSELAGNQPQHF
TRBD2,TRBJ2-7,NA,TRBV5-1,TGCGCCAGCAGCTCCCGGGACTACAGCTCCTACGAGCAGTACTTC,CASSSRDYSSYEQYF
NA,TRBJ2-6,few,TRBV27,TGTGCCACAAGCCCCCTCCTCTCTGGGGCCAACGTCCTGACTTTC,CATSPLLSGANVLTF
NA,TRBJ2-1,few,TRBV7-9,TGTGCCAGCAGCCCCCCGGGAGCGGAGGACAATGAGCAGTTCTTC,CASSPPGAEDNEQFF
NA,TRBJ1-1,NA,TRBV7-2,TGTGCCAGCAGCGCCGGAGGGGGGCACACTGAAGCTTTCTTT,CASSAGGGHTEAFF
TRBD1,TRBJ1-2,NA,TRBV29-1,TGCAGCTCAAAGGGGGCCGGCTATGGCTACACCTTC,CSSKGAGYGYTF
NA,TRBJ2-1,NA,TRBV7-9,TGTGCCAGCAGCTCCGTCAGGGGGGTCAATGAGCAGTTCTTC,CASSSVRGVNEQFF